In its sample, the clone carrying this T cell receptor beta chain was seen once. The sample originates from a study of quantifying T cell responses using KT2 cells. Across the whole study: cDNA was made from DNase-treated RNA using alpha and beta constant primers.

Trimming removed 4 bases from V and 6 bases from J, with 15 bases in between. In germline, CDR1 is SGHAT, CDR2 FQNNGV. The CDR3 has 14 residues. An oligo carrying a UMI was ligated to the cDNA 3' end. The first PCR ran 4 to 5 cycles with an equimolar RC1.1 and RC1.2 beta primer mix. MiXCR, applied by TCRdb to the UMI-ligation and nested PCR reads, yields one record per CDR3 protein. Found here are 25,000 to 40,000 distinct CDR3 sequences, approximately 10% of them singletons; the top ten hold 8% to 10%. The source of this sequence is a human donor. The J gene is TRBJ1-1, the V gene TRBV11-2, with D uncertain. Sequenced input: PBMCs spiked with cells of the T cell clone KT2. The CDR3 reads CASSYPYGPPEAFF. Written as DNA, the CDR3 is TGTGCCAGCAGCTACCCTTACGGACCCCCTGAAGCTTTCTTT.